This TCR beta chain was obtained from a study of T cell repertoires in cytomegalovirus infection. Study overall: The authors used CMV epitopes that were HLA-C-restricted (recently identified) and HLA-B-restricted (well studied). Based on public TCR beta signatures, there were indications of CMV infection and of a matching HLA type. Findings of the study overall: The cumulative frequency of public TCR beta families distinguished individuals who carried CMV together with the relevant HLA. HLA-C-restricted, CMV-specific TCR beta clonotypes were dominant ex vivo.

TCRdb independently ran MiXCR on the reads; one entry per CDR3 protein. The sample yields around 750,000 distinct CDR3 sequences, over 25% seen once. Germline values: CDR1 MNHEY, CDR2 SVGEGT. Unmatched junction bases numbered 7, after V lost 2 bases and J lost 9 bases. CDR3 size: 15 residues. Concerning this clonotype itself: What it binds is not known.

The sequencing here drew on cultured CD8+ T cells from PBMCs, taken from culture after CMV antigen stimulation. The genes are TRBV6-2 or TRBV6-3 and TRBJ2-1; TRBD2 aligns across 10 bases. The source of this sequence is a human donor in good health (CMV status not recorded). Some clones in this sample may be carry-over from other donors' samples. Here the CDR3 reads CASSYGAGGRGEQFF. DNA for the CDR3: TGTGCCAGCAGTTACGGAGCGGGGGGGCGGGGTGAGCAGTTCTTC.